This T cell receptor beta chain was sequenced during a study of blood T cell repertoires in COVID-19. Study-level information: Some COVID-19 samples were acute and others convalescent; all came from the United States, Italy and Spain. PBMCs, B-cell-depleted T cells, or T cells provided the cDNA or gDNA that made up the material.

In the authors' methods: Reference gene primer amplification gave estimated nucleated cell counts. Profiled with immunoSEQ multiplex PCR; TCRdb holds only in-frame clones, not every one. That table supplies the V and J calls and clone size; D and trimming were determined from the DNA. Here the sample spans a few hundred thousand clones, 85% to 90% being singletons. The germline gives CDR1 LNHDA, CDR2 SQIVND (reference sequence). The V end was cut by 7 bases, the J end by 7 bases, with 25 bases between. CDR3 length: 16 amino acids. This chain links TRBV19 with TRBJ1-2; D possibly corresponds to TRBD1 (6 bases). The sequence was obtained from a man aged 18 to 29 with active or convalescent COVID-19. The source material was peripheral blood. CDR3 DNA: TGTGCCAGTACCCCAAGGGAAGTCAGGGGTCATGGTGGCTACACCTTC. Amino acids: CASTPREVRGHGGYTF.